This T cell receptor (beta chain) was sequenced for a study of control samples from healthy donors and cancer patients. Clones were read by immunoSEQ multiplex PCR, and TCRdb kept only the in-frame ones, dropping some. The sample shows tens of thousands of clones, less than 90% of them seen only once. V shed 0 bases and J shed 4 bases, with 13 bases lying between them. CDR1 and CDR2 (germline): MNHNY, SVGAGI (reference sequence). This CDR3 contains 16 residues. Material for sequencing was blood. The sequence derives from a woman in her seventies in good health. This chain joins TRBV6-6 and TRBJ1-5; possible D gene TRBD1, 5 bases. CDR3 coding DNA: TGTGCCAGCAGTTACTCAAGAGGGGCTAATAATCAGCCCCAGCATTTT. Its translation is CASSYSRGANNQPQHF.